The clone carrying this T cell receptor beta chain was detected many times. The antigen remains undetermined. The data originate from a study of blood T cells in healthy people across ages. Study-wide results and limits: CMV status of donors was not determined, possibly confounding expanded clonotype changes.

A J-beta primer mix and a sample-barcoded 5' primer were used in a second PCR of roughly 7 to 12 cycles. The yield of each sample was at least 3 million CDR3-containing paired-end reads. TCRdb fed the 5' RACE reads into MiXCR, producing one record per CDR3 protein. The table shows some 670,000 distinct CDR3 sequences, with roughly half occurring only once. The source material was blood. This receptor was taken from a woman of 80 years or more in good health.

In nucleotides, the CDR3 is TGTGCCAGCAGCTTGGCCGGACGGGCAGATACGCAGTATTTT. It specifies CASSLAGRADTQYF. The chain is built from TRBV12-3 or TRBV12-4 and TRBJ2-3; D not certain. Trimming left V 6 bases short and J 4 bases short, with 14 bases between. The CDR3 totals 14 residues.